This T cell receptor beta chain was captured by sequencing in a study of blood T cell repertoires in COVID-19. Study context: T cells, B-cell-depleted T cells, or PBMCs provided the cDNA or gDNA that served as material.

Participants, 18 to 89 years old, spanned under 30 US areas. Participants were placed into cohorts based on the clinical history they reported. Germline V gives CDR1 SGDLS, CDR2 YYNGEE. V was clipped by 3 bases and J by 7 bases, with 8 bases between them. The CDR3 has 12 amino acids. Only in-frame clones appear in the TCRdb table, and some are missing; sequencing was by immunoSEQ multiplex PCR. This table holds around 230,000 clones, under 90% found once. Sequencing used PBMCs or T cells enriched from blood (not recorded which). The chain couples TRBV9 to TRBJ1-3; D gene uncertain. This sequence originates from a woman aged 30 to 39 with acute COVID-19. In DNA, the CDR3 is TGTGCCAGCAGCGGCCGAACTAACACCATATATTTT. Its protein product is CASSGRTNTIYF.